These 26 T cell receptor beta chains were sequenced from one sample in a study of cytomegalovirus exposure and HLA in healthy donors. PCR primers comprised 60 Vbeta and 13 Jbeta primers. Sequencing was performed with immunoSEQ multiplex PCR; in TCRdb, only in-frame clones are kept and a portion is missing. This sample has some 130,000 clones; 80% occur once, and the top ten carry roughly 2.3%. Sequencing was carried out using PBMCs. The receptors were sampled from a young man in good health and CMV-seronegative.

This clone was seen only once. The chain joins TRBV4-2 to TRBJ1-5; D might be TRBD1 (5 bases). Germline V gives CDR1 LGHNA, CDR2 YNFKEQ. V was trimmed by 0 bases and J by 4 bases, leaving 13 bases between them. The CDR3 length is 16 residues. CDR3 in amino acids: CASSQDLGQGNQPQHF. For the CDR3, the DNA is TGTGCCAGCAGCCAAGATTTAGGGCAGGGTAATCAGCCCCAGCATTTT.

This clone was found once. V gene TRBV29-1 combines with J gene TRBJ1-4; a weak D match, TRBD1 (5 bases). The CDR3 has 13 residues. V shed 7 bases and J shed 5 bases, with 14 bases lying between them. Per germline, CDR1 SQVTM and CDR2 ANQGSEA. This chain's CDR3 is CSAVQGSNEKLFF. CDR3 coding DNA: TGCAGCGCAGTCCAGGGTTCAAATGAAAAACTGTTTTTT.

V usage is TRBV5-6 and J usage is TRBJ2-1; 7 nucleotides match TRBD2. The germline V gene has CDR1 SGHDT and CDR2 YYEEEE. The junction had 6 bases not matched to a gene; V was cut back by 0 bases and J by 3 bases. The CDR3 is 16 residues long. The CDR3 bases are TGTGCCAGCAGCTTGGGACTAGCTATGGGCTACAATGAGCAGTTCTTC. Protein sequence: CASSLGLAMGYNEQFF.

The chain carries TRBV4-1 and TRBJ1-5; D gene uncertain. The CDR3 runs to 15 residues. Trimming took 1 base from V and 0 from J, leaving 7 bases between them. Per the germline V gene, CDR1 is MGHRA and CDR2 is YSYEKL. CDR3 DNA: TGCGCCAGCAGCCAAGCTACGATTAGCAATCAGCCCCAGCATTTT. As protein: CASSQATISNQPQHF.

CDR3 DNA sequence: TGTGCCAGCAGTCTAGACAGGAACACTGAAGCTTTCTTT. Translation gives CASSLDRNTEAFF. The J gene is TRBJ1-1, the V gene TRBV6-5, with a weak D call TRBD1 (5 bases). This CDR3 region has 13 residues. CDR1 and CDR2 (germline): MNHEY, SVGAGI. Trimming shortened V by 5 bases and J by 1 base, and 8 bases separated the two germline ends.

This clone has only one observation. This chain joins TRBV27 and TRBJ2-7; 9 bases match TRBD1. Trimming at V came to 5 bases and at J to 5 bases, leaving 7 bases not matched to a gene. From germline, CDR1 is MNHEY and CDR2 SMNVEV (reference sequence). This CDR3 contains 14 residues. The CDR3 is CASSQDRGEDEQYF. The CDR3 DNA reads as TGTGCCAGCAGTCAGGACAGGGGAGAGGACGAGCAGTACTTC.

CDR3 residues: CASSMIGQTYEQYF. The DNA of the CDR3 is TGTGCCAGTAGTATGATCGGACAGACCTACGAGCAGTACTTC. The chain is built from TRBV19 and TRBJ2-7; perhaps TRBD1 as D (6 bases). The CDR3 sequence is 14 residues long. The germline CDR1 and CDR2 sequences are LNHDA and SQIVND (reference sequence). The V end lost 3 bases, the J end lost 2 bases, and 11 bases lay between the germline ends. The entire variable domain, with the rest obtained from reference TRBV19 and TRBJ2-7, is as follows: DGGITQSPKYLFRKEGQNVTLSCEQNLNHDAMYWYRQDPGQGLRLIYYSQIVNDFQKGDIAEGYSVSREKKESFPLTVTSAQKNPTAFYLCASSMIGQTYEQYFGPGTRLTVT.

The chain couples TRBV25-1 to TRBJ1-2; D perhaps matches TRBD1 (6 bases). V was pared by 3 bases and J by 8 bases, with 13 bases between. There are 13 residues in the CDR3. The germline V gene has CDR1 MGHDK and CDR2 SYGVNS. The CDR3 spells CASSDQGLRGYTF. The DNA for the CDR3 is TGTGCCAGCAGTGATCAGGGGTTAAGGGGCTACACCTTC.

This chain joins TRBV25-1 and TRBJ2-5; 8 bases are a match to TRBD1. The germline gives CDR1 MGHDK, CDR2 SYGVNS. There are 15 residues in the CDR3. The ends lost 5 bases at V and 4 bases at J; junction bases unmatched: 9. The CDR3 protein is CASSWTGTDTETQYF. The CDR3 DNA is TGTGCCAGCAGTTGGACAGGGACCGATACAGAGACCCAGTACTTC.

The rearrangement links TRBV6-5 to TRBJ1-4, with D perhaps TRBD1 (5 bases). V was shortened by 4 bases and J by 4 bases, with 13 bases between the two germline ends. Germline loops: CDR1 MNHEY, CDR2 SVGAGI. The CDR3 runs to 15 residues. CDR3 in DNA: TGTGCCAGCAGTTCCACGGGGGGGGGTAATGAAAAACTGTTTTTT. Protein product: CASSSTGGGNEKLFF.

This chain connects TRBV5-1 to TRBJ2-7; 7 bases line up with TRBD1. The V and J ends lost 0 bases and 0 bases, in that order; junction bases with no gene match: 3. The CDR3 extends over 15 amino acids. CDR1 SGHRS and CDR2 YFSETQ come from the germline V gene. Here the CDR3 DNA reads TGCGCCAGCAGCTTGGAAGGGGGCTTCTCCTACGAGCAGTACTTC. Translation: CASSLEGGFSYEQYF.

This clone was counted only a few times. The V gene is TRBV28, the J gene TRBJ1-1; D perhaps matches TRBD1 (6 bases). V gave up 6 bases and J gave up 8 bases, with 10 bases separating them. CDR3 length equals 11 residues. CDR1 and CDR2 from the germline V gene are MDHEN and SYDVKM. CDR3 sequence: CASRLGTEAFF. The CDR3 DNA follows: TGTGCCAGCAGACTGGGGACAGAAGCTTTCTTT.

This clone appeared a single time. One end of the junction fails to match germline, which may point to a read error. The chain joins TRBV18 to TRBJ2-6; D uncertain. Germline values: CDR1 KGHSH, CDR2 LQKENI. The CDR3 contains 15 residues. The CDR3 here is CTSSQFYSGANVLTF. CDR3 in DNA: TGTACCAGCTCACAATTCTACTCTGGGGCCAACGTCCTGACTTTC.

The chain carries TRBV15 and TRBJ2-3; D perhaps matches TRBD2 (6 bases). CDR1 is LNHNV and CDR2 is YYDKDF in the germline V gene (reference sequence). Between the trimmed V and J ends, which lost 3 bases and 0 bases, there was a span of 13 bases. The CDR3 is 16 residues long. CDR3 amino acids: CATSSRVRGSTDTQYF. In DNA form, the CDR3 reads TGTGCCACCAGCAGTCGTGTGCGGGGCAGCACAGATACGCAGTATTTT.

This chain connects TRBV2 to TRBJ2-1, with 10 bases that match TRBD2. CDR1 SNHLY and CDR2 FYNNEI come from the germline V gene. With V trimmed by 10 bases and J by 2 bases, 23 bases remained unmatched. The CDR3 is 20 amino acids. CDR3 in DNA: TGTGCCACTACTAAAGTGAGTCTAGCGGGAGATCTAATGGCCTACAATGAGCAGTTCTTC. This translates into CATTKVSLAGDLMAYNEQFF. Using reference TRBV2 and TRBJ2-1 for the parts outside the CDR3, the full variable domain is EPEVTQTPSHQVTQMGQEVILRCVPISNHLYFYWYRQILGQKVEFLVSFYNNEISEKSEIFDDQFSVERPDGSNFTLKIRSTKLEDSAMYFCATTKVSLAGDLMAYNEQFFGPGTRLTVL.

The J gene is TRBJ2-5, the V gene TRBV28, with 11 bases aligning to TRBD1. With V trimmed by 4 bases and J by 7 bases, 11 bases remained unmatched. The CDR3 contains 16 residues. Germline V gene sequence: CDR1 MDHEN, CDR2 SYDVKM. This chain's CDR3 is CASSSTGTGGKGTQYF. The CDR3 nucleotides are TGTGCCAGCAGTTCCACCGGGACAGGGGGAAAAGGGACCCAGTACTTC.

CDR3 in DNA: TGTGCCAGCAGTTACTCCGGAATCACTAATGGCTACACCTTC. It specifies CASSYSGITNGYTF. V gene TRBV6-5 combines with J gene TRBJ1-2; D is undetermined. This CDR3 has 14 residues. CDR1 is MNHEY, CDR2 SVGAGI, per germline. Trimming stripped 0 bases from V and 6 bases from J, with 11 bases between.

CDR3 region: CASSQVSGRAGNEQFF. CDR3 sequence (DNA): TGCGCCAGCAGCCAGGTTAGCGGGAGGGCCGGGAATGAGCAGTTCTTC. The chain is built from TRBV4-1 and TRBJ2-1; 11 nucleotides match TRBD2. V shed 3 bases and J 7 bases; nucleotides not matched to a gene: 8. The CDR3 loop spans 16 amino acids. Germline-derived CDR1 and CDR2 are MGHRA and YSYEKL.

The genes are TRBV28 and TRBJ1-2; TRBD1 matches at 8 bases. Germline V gene sequence: CDR1 MDHEN, CDR2 SYDVKM. With V trimmed by 3 bases and J by 2 bases, 8 bases remained unmatched. The CDR3 sequence is 16 residues long. The CDR3: CASSFLGTGGNYGYTF. CDR3 DNA sequence: TGTGCCAGCAGTTTTCTCGGGACAGGAGGGAACTATGGCTACACCTTC.

The gene calls are TRBV4-2 and TRBJ2-1, with 7 positions matching TRBD2. CDR1 is LGHNA, CDR2 YNFKEQ, per germline. V dropped 3 bases and J dropped 7; count of bases not matched to a gene: 12. The length of the CDR3 is 16 residues. CDR3 coding DNA: TGTGCCAGCAGCCAGGTACTGGAGGGAGGGGATAATGAGCAGTTCTTC. Protein sequence: CASSQVLEGGDNEQFF.

The CDR3 protein is CASSFRGLGEQYF. The DNA for the CDR3 is TGTGCCAGCAGTTTCAGGGGGCTGGGCGAGCAGTACTTC. The chain links TRBV28 to TRBJ2-7; 8 bases fit TRBD1. Germline CDR1 is MDHEN and CDR2 is SYDVKM. Unmatched junction bases numbered 4, after V lost 3 bases and J lost 6 bases. The CDR3 extends over 13 amino acids.

This clone was seen once. The gene calls are TRBV7-8 and TRBJ1-4; unclear D gene. The CDR3 has 15 residues. Germline loops: CDR1 SGHVS, CDR2 FQNEAQ. V lost 4 bases and J 4 bases, leaving 13 bases between the germline ends. The CDR3 sequence is CASSYSEQINEKLFF. The CDR3 DNA reads as TGTGCCAGCAGCTATTCCGAACAGATTAATGAAAAACTGTTTTTT. The full variable domain, rest sourced from reference TRBV7-8 and TRBJ1-4, is GAGVSQSPRYKVAKRGQDVALRCDPISGHVSLFWYQQALGQGPEFLTYFQNEAQLDKSGLPSDRFFAERPEGSVSTLKIQRTQQEDSAVYLCASSYSEQINEKLFFGSGTQLSVL.

V is TRBV6-5 and J is TRBJ1-2; tentatively, D is TRBD1 (5 bases). Germline V gives CDR1 MNHEY, CDR2 SVGAGI. The CDR3 runs 13 residues. Trimming shortened V by 8 bases and J by 8 bases, and 18 bases separated the two germline ends. In DNA, the CDR3 is TGTGCCAGCGTCCCCATGGGGGGACGGGGCTACACCTTC. It specifies CASVPMGGRGYTF.

The chain uses TRBV6-5 and TRBJ1-4; tentatively, D is TRBD1 (5 bases). In germline, CDR1 is MNHEY, CDR2 SVGAGI. This CDR3 spans 15 amino acids. Trimming removed 6 bases at V and 7 bases at J, with 18 bases between. CDR3 residues: CASSLGRQGTEKLFF. In nucleotides, the CDR3 is TGTGCCAGCAGCCTCGGGCGGCAGGGAACTGAAAAACTGTTTTTT.

This clone was observed once. The gene calls are TRBV27 and TRBJ1-3; 7 bases line up with TRBD1. The CDR3 runs 16 residues. Germline V gene sequence: CDR1 MNHEY, CDR2 SMNVEV (reference sequence). The junction had 8 bases not matched to a gene; V was cut back by 6 bases and J by 0 bases. Here the CDR3 DNA reads TGTGCCAGCAGGCTAGGGGGCAGTCTCTCTGGAAACACCATATATTTT. It specifies CASRLGGSLSGNTIYF.

The chain combines TRBV18 with TRBJ1-5; D gene ambiguous. Germline V gene sequence: CDR1 KGHSH, CDR2 LQKENI. V was trimmed by 9 bases and J by 2 bases, leaving 11 bases between them. This CDR3 comprises 13 residues. The CDR3 loop is CASSQLGNQPQHF. The CDR3 DNA reads as TGTGCCAGTTCCCAATTAGGCAATCAGCCCCAGCATTTT.